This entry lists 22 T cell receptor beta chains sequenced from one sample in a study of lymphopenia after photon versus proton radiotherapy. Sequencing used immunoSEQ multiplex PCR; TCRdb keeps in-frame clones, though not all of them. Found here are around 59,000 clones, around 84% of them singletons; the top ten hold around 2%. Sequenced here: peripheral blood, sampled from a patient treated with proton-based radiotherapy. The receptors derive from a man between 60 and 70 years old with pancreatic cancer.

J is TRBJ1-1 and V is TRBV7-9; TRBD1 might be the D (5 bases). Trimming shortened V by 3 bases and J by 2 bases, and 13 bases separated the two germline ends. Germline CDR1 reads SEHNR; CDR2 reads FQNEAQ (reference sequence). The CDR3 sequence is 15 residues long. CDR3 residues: CASSFISGGNTEAFF. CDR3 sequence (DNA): TGTGCCAGCAGCTTTATTTCCGGGGGAAACACTGAAGCTTTCTTT.

The CDR3, as DNA: TGTGCCAGCAGCTCCCTTGGGACCAAAGACGGGTCCGAGCAGTACTTC. Its protein product is CASSSLGTKDGSEQYF. The V call is TRBV7-2, the J call TRBJ2-7; the D call may be TRBD1 or TRBD2 (5 bases each). This CDR3 spans 16 amino acids. Germline CDR1 is SGHTA and CDR2 is FQGNSA. V shed 4 bases and J shed 6 bases, with 22 bases lying between them.

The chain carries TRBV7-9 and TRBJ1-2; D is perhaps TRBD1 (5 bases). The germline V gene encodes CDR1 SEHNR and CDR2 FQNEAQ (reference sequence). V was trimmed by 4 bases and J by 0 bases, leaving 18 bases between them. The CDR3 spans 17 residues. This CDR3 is CASSSAGTGRANYGYTF. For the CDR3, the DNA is TGTGCCAGCAGCTCAGCCGGCACAGGACGAGCTAACTATGGCTACACCTTC.

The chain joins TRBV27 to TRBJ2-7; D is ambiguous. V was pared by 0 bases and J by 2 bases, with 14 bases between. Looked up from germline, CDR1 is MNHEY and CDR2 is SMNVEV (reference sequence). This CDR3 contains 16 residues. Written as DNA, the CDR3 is TGTGCCAGCAGTTTATCGGGTCTTCTCACTCCCTACGAGCAGTACTTC. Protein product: CASSLSGLLTPYEQYF.

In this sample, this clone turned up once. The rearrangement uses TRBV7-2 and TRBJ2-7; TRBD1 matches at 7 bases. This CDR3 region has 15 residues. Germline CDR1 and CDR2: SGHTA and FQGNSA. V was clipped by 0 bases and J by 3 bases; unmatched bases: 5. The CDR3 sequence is CASSLAKGAGYEQYF. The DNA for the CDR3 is TGTGCCAGCAGCTTAGCGAAGGGGGCGGGCTACGAGCAGTACTTC.

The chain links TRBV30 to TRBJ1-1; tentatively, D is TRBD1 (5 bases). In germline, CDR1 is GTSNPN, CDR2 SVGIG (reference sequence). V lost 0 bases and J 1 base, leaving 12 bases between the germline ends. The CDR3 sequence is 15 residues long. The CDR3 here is CAWSVLGAPNTEAFF. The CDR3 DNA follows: TGTGCCTGGAGTGTACTAGGGGCACCGAACACTGAAGCTTTCTTT. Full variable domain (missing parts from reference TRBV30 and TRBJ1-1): SQTIHQWPATLVQPVGSPLSLECTVEGTSNPNLYWYRQAAGRGLQLLFYSVGIGQISSEVPQNLSASRPQDRQFILSSKKLLLSDSGFYLCAWSVLGAPNTEAFFGQGTRLTVV.

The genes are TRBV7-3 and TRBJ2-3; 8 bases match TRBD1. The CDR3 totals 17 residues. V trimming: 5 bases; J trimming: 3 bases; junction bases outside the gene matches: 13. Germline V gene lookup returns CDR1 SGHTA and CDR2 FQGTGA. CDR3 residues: CASSQRTGRLVTDTQYF. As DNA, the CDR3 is TGTGCCAGCAGCCAGAGGACAGGGCGTTTAGTGACAGATACGCAGTATTTT.

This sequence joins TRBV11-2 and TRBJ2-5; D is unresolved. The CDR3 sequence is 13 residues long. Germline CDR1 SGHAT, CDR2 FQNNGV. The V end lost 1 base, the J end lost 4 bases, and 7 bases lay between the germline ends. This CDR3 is CASSLASLETQYF. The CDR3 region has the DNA TGTGCCAGCAGCTTAGCGTCCCTAGAGACCCAGTACTTC.

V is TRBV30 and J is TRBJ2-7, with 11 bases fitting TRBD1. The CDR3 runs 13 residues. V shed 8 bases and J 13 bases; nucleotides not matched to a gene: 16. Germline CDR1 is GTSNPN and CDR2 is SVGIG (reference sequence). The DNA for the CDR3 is TGTGCCGGGGAAAGCGGACAGGGGGCACCGGCTTACTTC. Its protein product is CAGESGQGAPAYF.

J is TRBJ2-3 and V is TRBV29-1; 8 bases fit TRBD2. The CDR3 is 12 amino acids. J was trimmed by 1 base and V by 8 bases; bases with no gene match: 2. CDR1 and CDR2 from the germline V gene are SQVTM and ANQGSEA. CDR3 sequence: CSQTSGTDTQYF. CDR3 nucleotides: TGCAGCCAGACTAGCGGCACAGATACGCAGTATTTT.

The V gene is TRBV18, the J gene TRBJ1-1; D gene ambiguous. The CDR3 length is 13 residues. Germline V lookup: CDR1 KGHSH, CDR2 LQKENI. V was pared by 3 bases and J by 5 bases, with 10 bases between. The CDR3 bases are TGTGCCAGCTCACCCCGATTAGAAACTGAAGCTTTCTTT. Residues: CASSPRLETEAFF.

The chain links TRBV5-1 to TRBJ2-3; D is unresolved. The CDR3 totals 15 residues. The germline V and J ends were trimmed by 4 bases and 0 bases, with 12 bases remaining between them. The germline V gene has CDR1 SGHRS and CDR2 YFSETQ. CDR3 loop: CASSPISASTDTQYF. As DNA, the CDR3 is TGCGCCAGCAGCCCGATCTCTGCAAGCACAGATACGCAGTATTTT.

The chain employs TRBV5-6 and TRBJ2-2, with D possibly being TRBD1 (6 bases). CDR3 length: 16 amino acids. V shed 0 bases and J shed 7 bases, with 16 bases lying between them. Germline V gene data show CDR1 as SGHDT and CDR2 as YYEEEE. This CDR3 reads CASSLVARGVGGELFF. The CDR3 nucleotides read TGTGCCAGCAGCTTGGTAGCCAGGGGTGTAGGCGGGGAGCTGTTTTTT.

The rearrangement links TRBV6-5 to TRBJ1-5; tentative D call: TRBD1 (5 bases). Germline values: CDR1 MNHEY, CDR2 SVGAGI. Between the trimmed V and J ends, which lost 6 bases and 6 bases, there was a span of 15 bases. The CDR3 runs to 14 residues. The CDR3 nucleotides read TGTGCCAGCAGCCCGCAGGCGGGACCTCAGCCCCAGCATTTT. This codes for CASSPQAGPQPQHF.

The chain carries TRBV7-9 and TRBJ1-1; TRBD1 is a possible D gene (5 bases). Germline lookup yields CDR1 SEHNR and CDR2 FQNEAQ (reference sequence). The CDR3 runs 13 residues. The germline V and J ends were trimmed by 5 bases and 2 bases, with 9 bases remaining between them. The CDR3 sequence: CASSAGLNTEAFF. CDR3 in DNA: TGTGCCAGCAGCGCGGGACTCAACACTGAAGCTTTCTTT.

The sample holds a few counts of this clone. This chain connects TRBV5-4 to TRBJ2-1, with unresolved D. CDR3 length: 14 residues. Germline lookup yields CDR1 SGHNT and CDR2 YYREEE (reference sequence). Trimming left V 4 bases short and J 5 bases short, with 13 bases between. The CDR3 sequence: CASSVFQSNNEQFF. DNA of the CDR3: TGTGCCAGCAGCGTGTTCCAGAGTAACAATGAGCAGTTCTTC.

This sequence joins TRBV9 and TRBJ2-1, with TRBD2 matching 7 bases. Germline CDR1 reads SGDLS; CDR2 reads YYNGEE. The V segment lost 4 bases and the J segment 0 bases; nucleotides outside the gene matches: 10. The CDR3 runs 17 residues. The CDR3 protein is CASSPGTTMSSYNEQFF. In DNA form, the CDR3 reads TGTGCCAGCAGCCCCGGGACTACTATGAGCTCCTACAATGAGCAGTTCTTC.

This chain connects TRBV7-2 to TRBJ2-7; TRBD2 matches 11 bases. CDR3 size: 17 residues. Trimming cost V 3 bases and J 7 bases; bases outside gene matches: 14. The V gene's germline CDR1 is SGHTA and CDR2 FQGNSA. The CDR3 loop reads CASSFSLAGGPGGEQYF. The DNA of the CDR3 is TGTGCCAGCAGCTTTTCTTTAGCGGGAGGGCCAGGGGGTGAGCAGTACTTC.

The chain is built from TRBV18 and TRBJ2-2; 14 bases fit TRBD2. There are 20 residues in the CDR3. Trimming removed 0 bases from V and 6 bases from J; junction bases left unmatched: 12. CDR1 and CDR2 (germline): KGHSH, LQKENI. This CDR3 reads CASSPPGGLAGEEGAGELFF. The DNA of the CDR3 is TGTGCCAGCTCACCACCGGGGGGACTAGCGGGAGAAGAAGGGGCCGGGGAGCTGTTTTTT.

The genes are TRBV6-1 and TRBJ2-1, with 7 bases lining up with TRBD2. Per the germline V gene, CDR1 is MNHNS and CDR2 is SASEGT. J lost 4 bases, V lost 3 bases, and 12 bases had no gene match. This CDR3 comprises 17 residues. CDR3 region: CASSEYSGAGLYNEQFF. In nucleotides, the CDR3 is TGTGCCAGCAGTGAGTATTCTGGAGCGGGACTGTACAATGAGCAGTTCTTC.

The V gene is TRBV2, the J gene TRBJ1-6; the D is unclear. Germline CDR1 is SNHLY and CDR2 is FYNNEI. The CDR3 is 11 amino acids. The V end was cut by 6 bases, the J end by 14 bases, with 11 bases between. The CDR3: CASRLGGSLHF. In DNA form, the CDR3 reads TGTGCCAGCAGACTAGGAGGCTCCCTCCACTTT.

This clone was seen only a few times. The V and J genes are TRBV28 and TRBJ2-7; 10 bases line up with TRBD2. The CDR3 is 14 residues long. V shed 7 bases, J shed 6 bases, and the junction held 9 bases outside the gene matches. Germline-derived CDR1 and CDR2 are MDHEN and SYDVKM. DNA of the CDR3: TGTGCCAGCAACCCACTAGCGGGAATGGCCGAGCAGTACTTC. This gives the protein CASNPLAGMAEQYF.